The 9 T cell receptor beta chains presented below share a single source sample, sequenced in a study of vaccination effects on CD4 cells after COVID-19 (dated by TCRdb to between 2020 and 2023). The method behind the library was the immunoSEQ multiplex PCR assay. In TCRdb, the immuneACCESS table is reduced to in-frame sequences with V and J assigned. These tables do not hold every clone; where another copy was compared, an unresolved V gene accounts for under half, and the others remain unexplained. This sample gives approximately 47,000 clones in total; roughly three quarters of them show up just once. The ten largest account for about 7% of the sample. Antigens for these TCRs are unknown. After more than nine days of culture, CD4+ T cells were isolated with the EasySep CD4+ T cell isolation kit. Two doses of either the BNT162b2 or the mRNA-1273 mRNA SARS-CoV-2 vaccine were administered to participants.

The sample was CD4+ T cells from PBMCs cultured without peptide, taken after COVID-19 vaccination. These receptors originate from a human donor who received a COVID-19 vaccine.

The J gene is TRBJ2-7, the V gene TRBV27; 8 bases are a match to TRBD2. This CDR3 spans 16 amino acids. Germline V CDR1 and CDR2: MNHEY, SMNVEV (reference sequence). Trimming cost V 4 bases and J 4 bases; bases outside gene matches: 12. In DNA, the CDR3 is TGTGCCAGCAGTTCCTTGGATACTAGCGGAGTTTACGAGCAGTACTTC. The encoded protein is CASSSLDTSGVYEQYF.

As regards this clone: The same CDR3 can be traced to other DNA sequences in this sample. The genes are TRBV19 and TRBJ2-7; TRBD1 might be the D (6 bases). CDR1 and CDR2 (germline): LNHDA, SQIVND (reference sequence). This CDR3 is 13 amino acids long. Trimming left V 6 bases short and J 0 bases short, with 9 bases between. DNA for the CDR3: TGTGCCAGTAGCACGACAGGCTCCTACGAGCAGTACTTC. It yields the protein CASSTTGSYEQYF. The variable domain in full, with the rest retrieved from reference TRBV19 and TRBJ2-7, is DGGITQSPKYLFRKEGQNVTLSCEQNLNHDAMYWYRQDPGQGLRLIYYSQIVNDFQKGDIAEGYSVSREKKESFPLTVTSAQKNPTAFYLCASSTTGSYEQYFGPGTRLTVT.

On this clone: The sample carries other DNA sequences with the same CDR3. The chain combines TRBV3-1 (or the pseudogene TRBV3-2) with TRBJ2-1, with no clear D. The CDR3 extends over 12 amino acids. Germline CDR1 and CDR2: LGHDT and YNNKEL (reference sequence). V was trimmed by 4 bases and J by 2 bases, leaving 3 bases between them. CDR3 sequence (DNA): TGTGCCAGCAGCCTTACCTACAATGAGCAGTTCTTC. This codes for CASSLTYNEQFF.

This chain links TRBV18 with TRBJ2-5; D gene uncertain. CDR1 and CDR2 from the germline V gene are KGHSH and LQKENI. V was trimmed by 2 bases and J by 5 bases, leaving 3 bases between them. The CDR3 consists of 11 residues. CDR3 protein: CASSPTETQYF. The CDR3 DNA is TGTGCCAGCTCACCAACTGAGACCCAGTACTTC.

This sequence joins TRBV6-4 and TRBJ2-3; maybe TRBD1 (5 bases). This CDR3 is 15 amino acids long. Germline V gene sequence: CDR1 MRHNA, CDR2 SNTAGT. V was shortened by 6 bases and J by 0 bases, with 13 bases between the two germline ends. The DNA of the CDR3 is TGTGCCAGCAGGAAGACAGAGACTAGCACAGATACGCAGTATTTT. It codes for CASRKTETSTDTQYF.

The chain recombines TRBV5-1 with TRBJ1-1; D is possibly TRBD1 (6 bases). This CDR3 is 13 amino acids long. In germline, CDR1 is SGHRS, CDR2 YFSETQ. V dropped 9 bases and J dropped 4 bases, with 16 bases sitting between them. CDR3 loop: CATRWTDSTEAFF. DNA for the CDR3: TGCGCCACCCGCTGGACGGACAGCACTGAAGCTTTCTTT.

CDR3 sequence (DNA): TGCGCCAGCAGCACCGGACAGGATGATGGTGGCTACACCTTC. Its protein is CASSTGQDDGGYTF. The chain recombines TRBV5-1 with TRBJ1-2; 7 positions match TRBD1. Germline V gene data show CDR1 as SGHRS and CDR2 as YFSETQ. The V and J ends lost 4 bases and 7 bases, in that order; junction bases with no gene match: 10. CDR3 length equals 14 residues. Full variable domain (missing parts from reference TRBV5-1 and TRBJ1-2): KAGVTQTPRYLIKTRGQQVTLSCSPISGHRSVSWYQQTPGQGLQFLFEYFSETQRNKGNFPGRFSGRQFSNSRSEMNVSTLELGDSALYLCASSTGQDDGGYTFGSGTRLTVV.

The rearrangement links TRBV24-1 to TRBJ2-1, with 11 bases lining up with TRBD1. The V segment lost 5 bases and the J segment 6 bases; nucleotides outside the gene matches: 8. The CDR3 totals 16 residues. Germline lookup yields CDR1 KGHDR and CDR2 SFDVKD. This CDR3 reads CATSAVTGTGGNEQFF. CDR3 nucleotide sequence: TGTGCCACCAGTGCGGTTACCGGGACAGGGGGCAATGAGCAGTTCTTC.

This clone ranks as medium-sized. The chain couples TRBV9 to TRBJ1-3; 7 bases map to TRBD1. Per germline, CDR1 SGDLS and CDR2 YYNGEE. V shed 0 bases and J 9 bases; nucleotides not matched to a gene: 6. There are 14 residues in the CDR3. The DNA for the CDR3 is TGTGCCAGCAGCGTAGGACAGGGCTTGAGCACCATATATTTT. It specifies CASSVGQGLSTIYF.